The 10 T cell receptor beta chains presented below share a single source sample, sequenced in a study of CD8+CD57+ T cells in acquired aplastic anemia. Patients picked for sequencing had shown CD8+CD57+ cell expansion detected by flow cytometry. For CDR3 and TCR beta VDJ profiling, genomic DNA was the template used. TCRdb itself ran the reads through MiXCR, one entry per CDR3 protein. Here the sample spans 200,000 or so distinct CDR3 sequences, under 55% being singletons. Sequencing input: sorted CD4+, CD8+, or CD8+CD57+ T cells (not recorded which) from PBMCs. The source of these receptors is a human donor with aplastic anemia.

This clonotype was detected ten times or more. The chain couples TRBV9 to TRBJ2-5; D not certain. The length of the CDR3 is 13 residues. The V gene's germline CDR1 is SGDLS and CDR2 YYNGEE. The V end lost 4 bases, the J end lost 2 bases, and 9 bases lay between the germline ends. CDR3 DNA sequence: TGTGCCAGCAGCCTCGGACGGCAAGAGACCCAGTACTTC. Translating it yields CASSLGRQETQYF.

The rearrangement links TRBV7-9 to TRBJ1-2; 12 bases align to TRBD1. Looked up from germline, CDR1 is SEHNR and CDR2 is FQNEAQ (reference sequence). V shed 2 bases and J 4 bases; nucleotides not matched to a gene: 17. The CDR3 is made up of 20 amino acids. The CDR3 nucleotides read TGTGCCAGCAGCTTACCGACCGGGACAGGGGGCCTCGTTGGTGCCTATGGCTACACCTTC. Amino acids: CASSLPTGTGGLVGAYGYTF.

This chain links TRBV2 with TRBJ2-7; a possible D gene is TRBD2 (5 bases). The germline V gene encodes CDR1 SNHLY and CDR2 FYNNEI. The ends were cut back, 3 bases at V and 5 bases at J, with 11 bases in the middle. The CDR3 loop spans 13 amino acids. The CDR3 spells CASSEAPGNEQYF. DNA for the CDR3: TGTGCCAGCAGTGAGGCCCCGGGGAACGAGCAGTACTTC.

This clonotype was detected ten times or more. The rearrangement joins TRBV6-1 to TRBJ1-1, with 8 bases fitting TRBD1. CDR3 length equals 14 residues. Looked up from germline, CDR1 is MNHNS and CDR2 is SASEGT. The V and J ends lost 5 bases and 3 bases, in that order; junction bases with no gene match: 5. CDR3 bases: TGTGCCAGCAGTACGACAGGGGCTTACACTGAAGCTTTCTTT. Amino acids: CASSTTGAYTEAFF.

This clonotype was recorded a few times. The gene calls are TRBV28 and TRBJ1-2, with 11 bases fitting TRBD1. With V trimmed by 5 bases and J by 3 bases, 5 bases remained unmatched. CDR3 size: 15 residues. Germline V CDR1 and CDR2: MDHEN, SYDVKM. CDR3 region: CASSDWTGGDYGYTF. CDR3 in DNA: TGTGCCAGCAGTGACTGGACAGGGGGCGACTATGGCTACACCTTC.

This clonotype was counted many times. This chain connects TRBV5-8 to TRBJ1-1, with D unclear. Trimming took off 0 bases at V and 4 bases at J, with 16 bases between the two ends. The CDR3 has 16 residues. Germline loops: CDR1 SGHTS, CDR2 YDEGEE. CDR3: CASSLGVAIEGTEAFF. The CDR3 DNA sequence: TGTGCCAGCAGCTTGGGGGTGGCCATTGAGGGCACTGAAGCTTTCTTT.

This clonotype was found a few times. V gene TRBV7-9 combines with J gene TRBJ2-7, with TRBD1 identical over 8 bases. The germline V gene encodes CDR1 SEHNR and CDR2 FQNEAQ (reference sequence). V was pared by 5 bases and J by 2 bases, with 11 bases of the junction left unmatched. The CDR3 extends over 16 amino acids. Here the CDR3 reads CASSPYTGTGAYEQYF. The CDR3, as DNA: TGTGCCAGCAGCCCGTACACCGGGACAGGCGCCTACGAGCAGTACTTC.

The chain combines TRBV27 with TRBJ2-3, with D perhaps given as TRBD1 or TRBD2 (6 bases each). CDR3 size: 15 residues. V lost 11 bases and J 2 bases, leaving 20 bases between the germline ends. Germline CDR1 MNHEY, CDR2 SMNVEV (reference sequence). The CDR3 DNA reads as TGTGCCTCCAAGGGGGGTTTCACCCCCACAGATACGCAGTATTTT. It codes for CASKGGFTPTDTQYF.

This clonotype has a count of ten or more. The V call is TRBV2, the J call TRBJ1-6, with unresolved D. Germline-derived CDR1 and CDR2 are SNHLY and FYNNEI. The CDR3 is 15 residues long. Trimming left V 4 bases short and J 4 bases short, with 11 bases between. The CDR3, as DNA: TGTGCCAGCAGTGTATCCGGGTCTTATAATTCACCCCTCCACTTT. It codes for CASSVSGSYNSPLHF. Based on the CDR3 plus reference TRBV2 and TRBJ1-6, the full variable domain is EPEVTQTPSHQVTQMGQEVILRCVPISNHLYFYWYRQILGQKVEFLVSFYNNEISEKSEIFDDQFSVERPDGSNFTLKIRSTKLEDSAMYFCASSVSGSYNSPLHFGNGTRLTVT.

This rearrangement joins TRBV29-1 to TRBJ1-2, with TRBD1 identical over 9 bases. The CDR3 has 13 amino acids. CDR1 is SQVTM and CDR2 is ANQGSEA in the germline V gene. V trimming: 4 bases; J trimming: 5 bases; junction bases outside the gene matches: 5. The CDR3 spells CSVVLGTGYGYTF. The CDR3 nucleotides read TGCAGCGTTGTACTTGGGACAGGGTATGGCTACACCTTC. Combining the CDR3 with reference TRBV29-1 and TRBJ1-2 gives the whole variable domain SAVISQKPSRDICQRGTSLTIQCQVDSQVTMMFWYRQQPGQSLTLIATANQGSEATYESGFVIDKFPISRPNLTFSTLTVSNMSPEDSSIYLCSVVLGTGYGYTFGSGTRLTVV.